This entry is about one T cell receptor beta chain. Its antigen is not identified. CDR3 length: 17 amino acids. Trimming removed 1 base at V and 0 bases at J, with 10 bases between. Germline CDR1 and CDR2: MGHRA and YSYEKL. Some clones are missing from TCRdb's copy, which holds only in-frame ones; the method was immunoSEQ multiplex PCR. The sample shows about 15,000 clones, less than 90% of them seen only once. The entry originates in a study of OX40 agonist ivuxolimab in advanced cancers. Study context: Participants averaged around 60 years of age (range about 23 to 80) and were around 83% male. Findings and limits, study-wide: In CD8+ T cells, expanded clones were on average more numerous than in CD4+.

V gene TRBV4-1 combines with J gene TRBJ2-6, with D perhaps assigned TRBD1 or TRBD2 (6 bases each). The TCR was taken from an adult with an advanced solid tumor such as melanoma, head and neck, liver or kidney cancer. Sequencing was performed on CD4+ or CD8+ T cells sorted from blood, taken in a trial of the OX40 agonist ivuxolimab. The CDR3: CASSQGGAVSGANVLTF. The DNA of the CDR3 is TGCGCCAGCAGCCAAGGGGGGGCCGTCTCTGGGGCCAACGTCCTGACTTTC.